These 11 T cell receptor beta chains originate from one sample sequenced in a study of Ad26.COV2.S vaccination and SARS-CoV-2 variants. TCRdb's copy holds only in-frame clones and misses some; the assay was immunoSEQ multiplex PCR. Among about 420,000 clones listed, approximately 90% were seen once. Treatment of the sample: about 20 received Ad26.COV2.S at low or high dose, single or two shots; about 5 received placebo; per-sample allocation not given. Specimen acquisition occurred on day 63 following the initial vaccine or placebo injection. The sample was peripheral blood, taken in a trial of Ad26.COV2.S vaccine versus placebo. The receptors were gathered from a person aged 18 to 65 who received the Ad26.COV2.S COVID-19 vaccine or a placebo.

The chain carries TRBV5-1 and TRBJ2-1, with TRBD2 as a possible D gene (6 bases). Germline CDR1 is SGHRS and CDR2 is YFSETQ. V lost 4 bases and J 16 bases, leaving 15 bases between the germline ends. The CDR3 consists of 11 residues. The CDR3 DNA follows: TGCGCCAGCAGCCTTACGGGGGTACGCTTCTTC. The encoded protein is CASSLTGVRFF. The full variable domain, in which reference TRBV5-1 and TRBJ2-1 provide the parts outside the CDR3, is KAGVTQTPRYLIKTRGQQVTLSCSPISGHRSVSWYQQTPGQGLQFLFEYFSETQRNKGNFPGRFSGRQFSNSRSEMNVSTLELGDSALYLCASSLTGVRFFGPGTRLTVL.

This chain joins TRBV5-8 and TRBJ1-1; a possible D gene is TRBD1 (6 bases). CDR1 and CDR2 (germline): SGHTS, YDEGEE. Trimming took off 4 bases at V and 4 bases at J, with 20 bases between the two ends. There are 16 residues in the CDR3. CDR3 coding DNA: TGTGCCAGCAGCCCCTTCGGAGGGGCCAGGGGCACTGAAGCTTTCTTT. The encoded protein is CASSPFGGARGTEAFF. The full variable domain, its missing parts supplied by reference TRBV5-8 and TRBJ1-1, is EAGVTQSPTHLIKTRGQQATLRCSPISGHTSVYWYQQALGLGLQFLLWYDEGEERNRGNFPPRFSGRQFPNYSSELNVNALELEDSALYLCASSPFGGARGTEAFFGQGTRLTVV.

This chain joins TRBV4-3 and TRBJ1-5; D possibly corresponds to TRBD1 (5 bases). V lost 0 bases, J lost 5 bases, and 14 bases lay in between. Per the germline V gene, CDR1 is LGHNA and CDR2 is YSLEER. The CDR3 has 16 amino acids. CDR3 DNA sequence: TGCGCCAGCAGCCAAGAGGTCGACCTGGGGCATCAGCCCCAGCATTTT. Protein sequence: CASSQEVDLGHQPQHF.

This clone was detected a few times. The V call is TRBV7-8, the J call TRBJ1-1, with D unclear. V dropped 0 bases and J dropped 1 base, with 6 bases sitting between them. The CDR3 length is 14 residues. Germline V gene lookup returns CDR1 SGHVS and CDR2 FQNEAQ. The CDR3 here is CASSLAHPNTEAFF. CDR3 DNA sequence: TGTGCCAGCAGCTTAGCTCATCCGAACACTGAAGCTTTCTTT.

The V and J genes are TRBV30 and TRBJ2-1; 13 nucleotides match TRBD2. The J segment lost 8 bases and the V segment lost 6 bases, leaving 7 bases of the junction unmatched. The CDR3 runs 14 residues. Germline-derived CDR1 and CDR2 are GTSNPN and SVGIG (reference sequence). CDR3 DNA sequence: TGTGCCTGTGTTCGGACTAGCGGGGGCCATGAGCAGTTCTTC. Translating gives CACVRTSGGHEQFF.

J is TRBJ2-1 and V is TRBV7-7, with D hard to call. V gave up 4 bases and J gave up 4 bases, with 14 bases separating them. There are 15 residues in the CDR3. Germline loops: CDR1 SSHAT, CDR2 FNYEAQ (reference sequence). CDR3 bases: TGTGCCAGCAGCTATAAACTCACAGCTTACAATGAGCAGTTCTTC. Amino acids: CASSYKLTAYNEQFF.

The chain has TRBV5-1 and TRBJ2-7; 9 bases are shared with TRBD1. CDR3 size: 14 residues. With V trimmed by 5 bases and J by 3 bases, 6 bases remained unmatched. CDR1 is SGHRS, CDR2 YFSETQ, per germline. In DNA, the CDR3 is TGCGCCAGCAGTAGGACAGGGGAGGACTACGAGCAGTACTTC. This encodes CASSRTGEDYEQYF. Full variable domain (outside the CDR3, taken from reference TRBV5-1 and TRBJ2-7): KAGVTQTPRYLIKTRGQQVTLSCSPISGHRSVSWYQQTPGQGLQFLFEYFSETQRNKGNFPGRFSGRQFSNSRSEMNVSTLELGDSALYLCASSRTGEDYEQYFGPGTRLTVT.

The chain carries TRBV7-9 and TRBJ2-3; 11 nucleotides match TRBD2. The CDR3 loop spans 16 amino acids. V lost 4 bases to trimming and J lost 1 base; unmatched junction nucleotides: 4. Germline lookup yields CDR1 SEHNR and CDR2 FQNEAQ (reference sequence). The CDR3 reads CASSSSTSGGTDTQYF. The CDR3, as DNA: TGTGCCAGCAGCTCCTCGACTAGCGGGGGCACAGATACGCAGTATTTT.

CDR3 sequence reads: CASERSTGANVLTF. The CDR3 DNA reads as TGTGCCAGCGAGAGGAGCACTGGGGCCAACGTCCTGACTTTC. This chain links TRBV7-8 with TRBJ2-6; D remains unclear. This CDR3 contains 14 residues. The V gene lost 8 bases and the J gene lost 2 bases, with 10 bases spanning the gap. Germline-derived CDR1 and CDR2 are SGHVS and FQNEAQ.

This clone was counted between two and nine times. The chain combines TRBV28 with TRBJ1-6; D may be TRBD1 (5 bases). With 3 bases removed from V and 6 bases from J, the gap between germline ends came to 9 bases. The CDR3 loop spans 14 amino acids. Germline V CDR1 and CDR2: MDHEN, SYDVKM. In DNA, the CDR3 is TGTGCCAGCAGTTTGGGGGAGGGTAATTCACCCCTCCACTTT. It yields the protein CASSLGEGNSPLHF.

The chain couples TRBV5-1 to TRBJ2-7, with TRBD1 matching over 8 bases. The CDR3 covers 15 residues. Per the germline V gene, CDR1 is SGHRS and CDR2 is YFSETQ. The V and J ends lost 0 bases and 4 bases, in that order; junction bases with no gene match: 6. The CDR3 DNA follows: TGCGCCAGCAGCTTGGATGGACAGGGTAGTTACGAGCAGTACTTC. It encodes CASSLDGQGSYEQYF.